There are many counts of the clone carrying this T cell receptor beta chain. The sample is drawn from a study of T cells in Graves' hyperthyroidism and ophthalmopathy. J was trimmed by 3 bases and V by 5 bases; bases with no gene match: 8. This CDR3 comprises 16 residues. Germline V gene data show CDR1 as SGHNT and CDR2 as YENEEA. RNA transcripts were the template for amplifying TCR beta CDR3 regions. Carried out on the TCR CDR3, a first-round RT-PCR used the HTBI primer set. TCRdb reprocessed the multiplex PCR reads with MiXCR, giving one entry per CDR3 protein. The sample lists some 500,000 distinct CDR3 sequences; roughly 14% were seen once.

The sequencing sample was made of blood. The chain is built from TRBV11-3 and TRBJ2-1; 9 nucleotides match TRBD2. The sequence was obtained from a woman between 18 and 29 years old with Graves' hyperthyroidism. CDR3 in amino acids: CASSPRTSEFYNEQFF. CDR3 in DNA: TGTGCCAGCAGCCCGAGGACTAGCGAGTTCTACAATGAGCAGTTCTTC.